Sequencing of this T cell receptor (beta chain) was carried out in a study of OX40 agonist ivuxolimab in advanced cancers. Concerning this clone: Its antigen remains unidentified.

The CDR3 has 14 amino acids. V lost 0 bases to trimming and J lost 6 bases; unmatched junction nucleotides: 5. Germline V CDR1 and CDR2: MNHEY, SVGAGI. Method: immunoSEQ multiplex PCR; TCRdb's copy keeps in-frame clones and lacks some. The sample shows tens of thousands of clones, around 82% of them seen only once. Study findings and constraints: Expanded peripheral T cells had an undetermined antigen specificity.

Material: CD4+ or CD8+ T cells sorted from blood, obtained in a trial of the OX40 agonist ivuxolimab. This TCR was recovered from an adult with an advanced solid tumor such as melanoma, head and neck, liver or kidney cancer. The rearrangement joins TRBV6-5 to TRBJ2-7; 7 nucleotides align to TRBD1. The DNA of the CDR3 is TGTGCCAGCAGTTACTCTAGGGGGCCTGGCGAGCAGTACTTC. Residues: CASSYSRGPGEQYF.